Reported below is one T cell receptor (beta chain). The data are from a study of patients and donors after allogeneic stem cell transplantation. TCRdb recomputed calls from the RT-PCR reads with MiXCR, one row per CDR3 protein. The sample lists hundreds of thousands of distinct CDR3 sequences, around 15% occurring once. V shed 6 bases, J shed 6 bases, and the junction held 9 bases outside the gene matches. The CDR3 extends over 15 amino acids. Looked up from germline, CDR1 is SNHLY and CDR2 is FYNNEI. This receptor was taken from a human donor who was either an allogeneic HSCT recipient or a stem cell or donor lymphocyte infusion donor (not recorded which). It is not recorded whose cells these are; they may come from a transplant donor. This sequence joins TRBV2 and TRBJ2-1, with TRBD2 matching 9 bases. Material for sequencing was blood, either unsorted or a sorted T cell fraction (not recorded which). CDR3 DNA: TGTGCCAGCAGGGCCGGGACTAGCACTTTCAATGAGCAGTTCTTC. This translates into CASRAGTSTFNEQFF.